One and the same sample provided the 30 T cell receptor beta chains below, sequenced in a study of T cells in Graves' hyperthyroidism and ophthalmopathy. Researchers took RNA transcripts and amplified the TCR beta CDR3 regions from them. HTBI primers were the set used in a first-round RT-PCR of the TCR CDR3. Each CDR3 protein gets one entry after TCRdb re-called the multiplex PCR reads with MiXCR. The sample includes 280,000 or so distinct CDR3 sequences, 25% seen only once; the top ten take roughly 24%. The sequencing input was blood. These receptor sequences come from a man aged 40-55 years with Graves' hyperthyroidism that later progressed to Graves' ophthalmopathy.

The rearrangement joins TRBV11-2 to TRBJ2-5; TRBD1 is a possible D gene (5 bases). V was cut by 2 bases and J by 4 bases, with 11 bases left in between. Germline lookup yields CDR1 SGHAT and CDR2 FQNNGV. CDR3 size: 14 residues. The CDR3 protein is CASSLQGFGETQYF. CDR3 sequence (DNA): TGTGCCAGCAGCTTACAGGGATTCGGAGAGACCCAGTACTTC.

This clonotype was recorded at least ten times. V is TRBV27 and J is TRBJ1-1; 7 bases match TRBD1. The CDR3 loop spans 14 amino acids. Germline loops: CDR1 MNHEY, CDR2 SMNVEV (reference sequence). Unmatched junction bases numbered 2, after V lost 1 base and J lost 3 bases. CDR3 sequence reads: CASSLWQGDTEAFF. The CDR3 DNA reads TGTGCCAGCAGTTTATGGCAGGGGGACACTGAAGCTTTCTTT.

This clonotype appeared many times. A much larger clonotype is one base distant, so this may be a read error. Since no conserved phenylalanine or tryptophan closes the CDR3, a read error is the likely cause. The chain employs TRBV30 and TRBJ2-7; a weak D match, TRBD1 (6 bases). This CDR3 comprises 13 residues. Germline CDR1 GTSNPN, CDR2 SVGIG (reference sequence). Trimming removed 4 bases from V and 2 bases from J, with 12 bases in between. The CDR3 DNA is TGTGCCTGGACCCAACAGGGTGCCTACGAGCAGTACTCC. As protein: CAWTQQGAYEQYS.

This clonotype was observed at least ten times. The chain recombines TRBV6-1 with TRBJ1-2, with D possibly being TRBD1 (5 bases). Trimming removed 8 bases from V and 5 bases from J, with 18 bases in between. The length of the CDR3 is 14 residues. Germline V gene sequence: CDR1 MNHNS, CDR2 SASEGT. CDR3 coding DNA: TGTGCCAGCGGGGAATCCGGGACGGCTTATGGCTACACCTTC. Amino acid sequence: CASGESGTAYGYTF.

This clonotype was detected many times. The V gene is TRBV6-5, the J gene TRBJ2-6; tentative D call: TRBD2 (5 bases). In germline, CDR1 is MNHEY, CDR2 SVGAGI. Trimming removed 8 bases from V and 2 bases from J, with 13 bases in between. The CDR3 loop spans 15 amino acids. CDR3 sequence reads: CASRPEGTGANVLTF. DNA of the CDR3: TGTGCCAGCCGGCCTGAGGGAACTGGGGCCAACGTCCTGACTTTC.

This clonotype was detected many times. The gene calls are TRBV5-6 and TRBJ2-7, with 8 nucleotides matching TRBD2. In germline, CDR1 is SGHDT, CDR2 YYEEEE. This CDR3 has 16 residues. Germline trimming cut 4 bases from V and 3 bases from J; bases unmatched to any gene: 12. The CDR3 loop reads CASSPRLAPNYYEQYF. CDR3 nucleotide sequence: TGTGCCAGCAGCCCAAGACTAGCGCCGAATTACTACGAGCAGTACTTC.

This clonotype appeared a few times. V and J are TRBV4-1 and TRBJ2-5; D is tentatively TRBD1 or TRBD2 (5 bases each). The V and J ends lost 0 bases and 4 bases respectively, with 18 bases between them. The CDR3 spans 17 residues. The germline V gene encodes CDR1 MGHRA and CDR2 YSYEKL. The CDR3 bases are TGCGCCAGCAGCCAAGACCTATACCGGGGCCTGGGAGAGACCCAGTACTTC. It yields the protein CASSQDLYRGLGETQYF.

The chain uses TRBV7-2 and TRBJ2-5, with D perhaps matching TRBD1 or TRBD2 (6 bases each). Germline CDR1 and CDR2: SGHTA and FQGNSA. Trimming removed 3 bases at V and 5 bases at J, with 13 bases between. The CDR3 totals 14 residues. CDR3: CASSFGGTTETQYF. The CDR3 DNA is TGTGCCAGCAGCTTCGGAGGGACAACGGAGACCCAGTACTTC.

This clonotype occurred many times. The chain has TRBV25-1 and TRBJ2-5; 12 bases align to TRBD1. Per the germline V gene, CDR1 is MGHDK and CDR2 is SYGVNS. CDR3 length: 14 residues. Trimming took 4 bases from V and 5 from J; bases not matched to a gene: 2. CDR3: CASSGDRGLETQYF. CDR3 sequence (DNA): TGTGCCAGCAGTGGGGACAGGGGGCTTGAGACCCAGTACTTC.

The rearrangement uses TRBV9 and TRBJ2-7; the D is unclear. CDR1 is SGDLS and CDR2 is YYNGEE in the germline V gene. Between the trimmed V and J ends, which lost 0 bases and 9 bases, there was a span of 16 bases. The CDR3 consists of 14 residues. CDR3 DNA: TGTGCCAGCAGCGTAGATGACCGAGACGTTGGGCAGTACTTC. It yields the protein CASSVDDRDVGQYF.

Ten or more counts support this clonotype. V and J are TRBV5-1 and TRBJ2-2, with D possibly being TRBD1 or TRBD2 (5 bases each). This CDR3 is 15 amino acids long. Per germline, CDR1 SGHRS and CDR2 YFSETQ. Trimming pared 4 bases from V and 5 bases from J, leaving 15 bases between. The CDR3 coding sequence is TGCGCCAGCAGCACCGGGGCAAGTGGAACCGGGGAGCTGTTTTTT. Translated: CASSTGASGTGELFF.

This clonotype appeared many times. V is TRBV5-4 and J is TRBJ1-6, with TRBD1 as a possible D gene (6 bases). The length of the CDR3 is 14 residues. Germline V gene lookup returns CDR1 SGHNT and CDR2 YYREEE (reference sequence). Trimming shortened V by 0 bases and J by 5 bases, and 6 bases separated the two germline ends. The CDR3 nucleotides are TGTGCCAGCAGCTTGGACAGGGATAATTCACCCCTCCACTTT. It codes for CASSLDRDNSPLHF.

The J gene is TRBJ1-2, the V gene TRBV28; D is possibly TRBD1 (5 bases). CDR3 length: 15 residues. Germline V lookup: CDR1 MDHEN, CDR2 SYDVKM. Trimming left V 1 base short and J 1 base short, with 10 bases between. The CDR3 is CASSLFRGFNYGYTF. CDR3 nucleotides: TGTGCCAGCAGTTTATTTCGGGGGTTTAACTATGGCTACACCTTC.

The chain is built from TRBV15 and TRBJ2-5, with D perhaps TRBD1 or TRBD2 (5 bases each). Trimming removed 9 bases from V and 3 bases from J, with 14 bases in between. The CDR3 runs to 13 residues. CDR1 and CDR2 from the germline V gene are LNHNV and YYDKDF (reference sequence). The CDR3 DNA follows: TGTGCCACGCTTACTCGGGACGAAGAGACCCAGTACTTC. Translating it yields CATLTRDEETQYF.

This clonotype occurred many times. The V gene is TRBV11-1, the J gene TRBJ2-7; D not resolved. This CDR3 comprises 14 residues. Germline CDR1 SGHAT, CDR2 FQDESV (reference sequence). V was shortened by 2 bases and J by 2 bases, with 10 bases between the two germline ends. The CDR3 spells CASSLLYPPYEQYF. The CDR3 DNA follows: TGTGCCAGCAGCTTACTGTACCCGCCCTACGAGCAGTACTTC.

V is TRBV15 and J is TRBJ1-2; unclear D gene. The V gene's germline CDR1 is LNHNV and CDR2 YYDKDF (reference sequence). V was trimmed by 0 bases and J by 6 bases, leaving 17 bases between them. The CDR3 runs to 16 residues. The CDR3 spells CATSRDAALTSHGYTF. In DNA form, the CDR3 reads TGTGCCACCAGCAGAGATGCCGCCCTCACCTCGCATGGCTACACCTTC.

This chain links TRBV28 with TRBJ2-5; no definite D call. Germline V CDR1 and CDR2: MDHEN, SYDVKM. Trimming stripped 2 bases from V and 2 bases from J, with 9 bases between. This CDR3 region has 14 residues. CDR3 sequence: CASSLTGIQETQYF. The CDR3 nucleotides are TGTGCCAGCAGTTTAACTGGGATACAAGAGACCCAGTACTTC.

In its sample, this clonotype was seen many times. In nucleotides, the CDR3 is TGTGCCAGCAGCCAGAATGATGAGCAGTTCTTC. This encodes CASSQNDEQFF. This sequence joins TRBV6-6 and TRBJ2-1; D is undetermined. Germline CDR1 and CDR2: MNHNY and SVGAGI (reference sequence). V was trimmed by 6 bases and J by 8 bases, leaving 8 bases between them. CDR3 length equals 11 residues.

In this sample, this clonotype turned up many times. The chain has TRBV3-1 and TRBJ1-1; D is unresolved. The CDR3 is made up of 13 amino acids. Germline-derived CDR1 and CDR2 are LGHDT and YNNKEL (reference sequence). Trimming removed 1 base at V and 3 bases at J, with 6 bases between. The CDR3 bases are TGTGCCAGCAGCCAAGGGCTTGACACTGAAGCTTTCTTT. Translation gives CASSQGLDTEAFF.

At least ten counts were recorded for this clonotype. CDR3 amino acids: CASSPGLATSSWEQYF. The CDR3 nucleotides are TGTGCCAGCTCACCGGGACTAGCGACGTCTTCGTGGGAGCAGTACTTC. The chain carries TRBV18 and TRBJ2-7, with 10 bases aligning to TRBD2. Looked up from germline, CDR1 is KGHSH and CDR2 is LQKENI. Trimming took 3 bases from V and 7 from J; bases not matched to a gene: 12. This CDR3 is 16 amino acids long.

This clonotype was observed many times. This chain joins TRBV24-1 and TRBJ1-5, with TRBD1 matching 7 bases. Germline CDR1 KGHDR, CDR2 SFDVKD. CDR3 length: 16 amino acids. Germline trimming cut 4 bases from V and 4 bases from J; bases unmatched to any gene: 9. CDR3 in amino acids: CATSEAGTEVNQPQHF. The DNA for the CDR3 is TGTGCCACCAGTGAGGCCGGGACAGAGGTGAATCAGCCCCAGCATTTT.

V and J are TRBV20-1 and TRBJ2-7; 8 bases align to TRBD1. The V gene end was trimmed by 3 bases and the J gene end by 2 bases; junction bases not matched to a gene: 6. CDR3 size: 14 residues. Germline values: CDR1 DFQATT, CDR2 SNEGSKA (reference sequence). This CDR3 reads CSARGQANAYEQYF. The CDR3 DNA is TGCAGTGCTAGGGGACAGGCAAACGCCTACGAGCAGTACTTC.

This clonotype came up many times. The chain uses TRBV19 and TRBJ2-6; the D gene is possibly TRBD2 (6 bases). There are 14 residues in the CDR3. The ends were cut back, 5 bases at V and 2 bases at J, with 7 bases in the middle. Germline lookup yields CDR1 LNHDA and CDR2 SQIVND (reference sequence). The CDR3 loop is CASSPGAGANVLTF. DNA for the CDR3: TGTGCCAGTAGTCCGGGGGCTGGGGCCAACGTCCTGACTTTC.

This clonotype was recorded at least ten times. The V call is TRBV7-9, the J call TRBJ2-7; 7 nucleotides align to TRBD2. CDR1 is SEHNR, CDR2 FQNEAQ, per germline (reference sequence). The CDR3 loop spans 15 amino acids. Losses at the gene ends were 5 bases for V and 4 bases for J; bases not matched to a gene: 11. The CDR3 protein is CASSPGAGPSYEQYF. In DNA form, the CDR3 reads TGTGCCAGCAGCCCTGGAGCGGGACCAAGTTACGAGCAGTACTTC.

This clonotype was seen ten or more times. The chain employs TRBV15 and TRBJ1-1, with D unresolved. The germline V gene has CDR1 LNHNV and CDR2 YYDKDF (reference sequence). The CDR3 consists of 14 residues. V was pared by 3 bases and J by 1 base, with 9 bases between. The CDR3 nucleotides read TGTGCCACCAGCAGGACCCACACGAACACTGAAGCTTTCTTT. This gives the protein CATSRTHTNTEAFF.

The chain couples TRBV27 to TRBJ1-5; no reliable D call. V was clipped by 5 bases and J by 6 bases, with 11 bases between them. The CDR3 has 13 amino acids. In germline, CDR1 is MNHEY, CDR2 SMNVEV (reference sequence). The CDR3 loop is CASSVYESQPQHF. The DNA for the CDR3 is TGTGCCAGCAGTGTATACGAGAGTCAGCCCCAGCATTTT.

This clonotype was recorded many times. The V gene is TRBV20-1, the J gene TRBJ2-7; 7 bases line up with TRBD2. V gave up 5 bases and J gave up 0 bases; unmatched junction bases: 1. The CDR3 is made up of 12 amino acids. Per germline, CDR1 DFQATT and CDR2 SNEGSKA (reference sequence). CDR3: CSAASGSYEQYF. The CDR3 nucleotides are TGCAGTGCTGCTAGCGGCTCCTACGAGCAGTACTTC.

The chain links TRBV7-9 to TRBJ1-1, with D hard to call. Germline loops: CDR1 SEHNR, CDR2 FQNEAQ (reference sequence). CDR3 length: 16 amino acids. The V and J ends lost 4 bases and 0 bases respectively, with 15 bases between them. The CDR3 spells CASSSLLAGMNTEAFF. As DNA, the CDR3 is TGTGCCAGCAGCTCCCTCCTTGCGGGGATGAACACTGAAGCTTTCTTT.

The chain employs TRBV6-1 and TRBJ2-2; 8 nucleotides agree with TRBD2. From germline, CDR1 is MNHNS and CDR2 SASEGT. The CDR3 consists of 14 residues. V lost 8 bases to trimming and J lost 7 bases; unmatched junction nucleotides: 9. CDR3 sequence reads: CASGETSANGELFF. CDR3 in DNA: TGTGCCAGCGGAGAGACTAGCGCGAACGGGGAGCTGTTTTTT.

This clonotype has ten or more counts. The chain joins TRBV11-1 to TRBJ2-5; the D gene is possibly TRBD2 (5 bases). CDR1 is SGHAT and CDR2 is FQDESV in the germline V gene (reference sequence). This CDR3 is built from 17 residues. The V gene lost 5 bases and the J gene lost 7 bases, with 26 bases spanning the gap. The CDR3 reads CASSLDLAPGRWGTQYF. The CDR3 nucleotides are TGTGCCAGCAGCCTAGACTTAGCGCCCGGGCGGTGGGGGACCCAGTACTTC.